This T cell receptor (beta chain) was recorded in a study of T cells in Graves' hyperthyroidism and ophthalmopathy. The source material, RNA transcripts, was used to amplify TCR beta CDR3 regions. The HTBI primer set served for first-round RT-PCR of the TCR CDR3. TCRdb reprocessed the multiplex PCR reads via MiXCR and lists one record per CDR3 protein. The sample has about 500,000 distinct CDR3 sequences, about 15% seen once; the top ten hold under 20%. This clonotype was counted ten times or more. Its antigen is unknown. Researchers barred patients who had uncontrolled infection, other autoimmune disease, pregnancy or lactation. Isolation of PBMCs was performed on about 10 ml fresh peripheral blood. Study-wide results and caveats: Most expanded thyroid clonotypes above 0.001 also appeared in blood.

V dropped 0 bases and J dropped 9 bases, with 14 bases sitting between them. The CDR3 extends over 15 amino acids. CDR1 is MGHRA, CDR2 YSYEKL, per germline. This TCR came from a woman between 18 and 29 years old with Graves' hyperthyroidism. The chain is built from TRBV4-1 and TRBJ2-2, with D maybe TRBD1 (5 bases). The material sequenced was blood. CDR3 nucleotides: TGCGCCAGCAGCCAAGATCAGGGTTGGGTAAGGGAGCTGTTTTTT. Translation gives CASSQDQGWVRELFF.